Each of the 13 T cell receptor beta chains below was sequenced from the same sample in a study of blood T cell repertoires in COVID-19. Using immunoSEQ multiplex PCR, the repertoire was profiled, and TCRdb retains in-frame clones only, with some absent. The sample contains 20,000 to 30,000 clones, about 92% of which appear only once. The sample was peripheral blood. These receptors were obtained from a human donor in a cohort sampled during active COVID-19.

The rearrangement links TRBV27 to TRBJ2-5; a possible D gene is TRBD1 (6 bases). The germline CDR1 and CDR2 sequences are MNHEY and SMNVEV (reference sequence). The CDR3 has 13 residues. V was pared by 6 bases and J by 5 bases, with 13 bases between. CDR3 sequence (DNA): TGTGCCAGCAGCACAGGGCCCCTGGAGACCCAGTACTTC. It yields the protein CASSTGPLETQYF.

This clone was observed a few times. The chain has TRBV30 and TRBJ1-5; TRBD1 is a possible D gene (5 bases). Per germline, CDR1 GTSNPN and CDR2 SVGIG (reference sequence). The length of the CDR3 is 13 residues. V lost 1 base, J lost 5 bases, and 9 bases lay in between. The CDR3 DNA reads as TGTGCCTGGAGTGCCTCAGGGCATCAGCCCCAGCATTTT. This sequence encodes CAWSASGHQPQHF.

V usage is TRBV19 and J usage is TRBJ1-1; D gene uncertain. The CDR3 spans 15 residues. Deletions cut 0 bases from V and 4 bases from J, with 12 bases between. The germline V gene has CDR1 LNHDA and CDR2 SQIVND (reference sequence). The CDR3 bases are TGTGCCAGTAGTATAGAGTTGGTGGGCAGCACTGAAGCTTTCTTT. It yields the protein CASSIELVGSTEAFF.

The rearrangement joins TRBV24-1 to TRBJ2-1, with 8 bases lining up with TRBD2. Germline CDR1 KGHDR, CDR2 SFDVKD. CDR3 length: 15 residues. Trimming took 4 bases from V and 7 from J; bases not matched to a gene: 8. CDR3 loop: CATSEVGRGGNEQFF. CDR3 nucleotides: TGTGCCACCAGTGAGGTGGGCCGCGGGGGGAATGAGCAGTTCTTC.

This clone has only one observation. The rearrangement joins TRBV7-9 to TRBJ1-3; D is unresolved. The V and J ends lost 4 bases and 4 bases respectively, with 20 bases between them. The CDR3 covers 17 residues. Germline CDR1 is SEHNR and CDR2 is FQNEAQ (reference sequence). DNA of the CDR3: TGTGCCAGCAGCTCTCTCGGCGGAGGGATGAAGGGAAACACCATATATTTT. This translates into CASSSLGGGMKGNTIYF. Filled out from reference TRBV7-9 and TRBJ1-3, the complete variable domain reads DTGVSQNPRHKITKRGQNVTFRCDPISEHNRLYWYRQTLGQGPEFLTYFQNEAQLEKSRLLSDRFSAERPKGSFSTLEIQRTEQGDSAMYLCASSSLGGGMKGNTIYFGEGSWLTVV.

The sample holds one count of this clone. V and J are TRBV15 and TRBJ2-1, with D possibly being TRBD1 (5 bases). CDR3 length equals 16 residues. V shed 1 base and J shed 3 bases, with 13 bases lying between them. Germline CDR1 reads LNHNV; CDR2 reads YYDKDF (reference sequence). The CDR3 region is CATSRGWGGNYNEQFF. CDR3 DNA sequence: TGTGCCACCAGCAGAGGGTGGGGCGGCAACTACAATGAGCAGTTCTTC.

This clone was observed once. This chain uses TRBV2 with TRBJ2-7; D gene ambiguous. This CDR3 has 11 amino acids. CDR1 is SNHLY, CDR2 FYNNEI, per germline. V lost 4 bases and J 3 bases, leaving 4 bases between the germline ends. CDR3 loop: CASSAGYEQYF. The CDR3 nucleotides read TGTGCCAGCAGTGCCGGCTACGAGCAGTACTTC. Drawing the rest from reference TRBV2 and TRBJ2-7, the complete variable domain is EPEVTQTPSHQVTQMGQEVILRCVPISNHLYFYWYRQILGQKVEFLVSFYNNEISEKSEIFDDQFSVERPDGSNFTLKIRSTKLEDSAMYFCASSAGYEQYFGPGTRLTVT.

The rearrangement uses TRBV4-1 and TRBJ2-6; TRBD1 aligns across 11 bases. CDR3 length: 19 amino acids. CDR1 is MGHRA, CDR2 YSYEKL, per germline. Trimming at V came to 0 bases and at J to 0 bases, leaving 4 bases not matched to a gene. The CDR3 DNA follows: TGCGCCAGCAGCCAAGAAGGACAGGGGGCGATCTCTGGGGCCAACGTCCTGACTTTC. Residues: CASSQEGQGAISGANVLTF.

V gene TRBV28 combines with J gene TRBJ1-1, with 8 positions matching TRBD1. Germline V gene data show CDR1 as MDHEN and CDR2 as SYDVKM. V shed 5 bases and J 10 bases; nucleotides not matched to a gene: 9. The CDR3 loop spans 13 amino acids. Here the CDR3 reads CASSIPGQAGAFF. Written as DNA, the CDR3 is TGTGCCAGCAGTATCCCGGGACAGGCAGGAGCTTTCTTT. Supplemented by reference TRBV28 and TRBJ1-1, the full variable domain reads DVKVTQSSRYLVKRTGEKVFLECVQDMDHENMFWYRQDPGLGLRLIYFSYDVKMKEKGDIPEGYSVSREKKERFSLILESASTNQTSMYLCASSIPGQAGAFFGQGTRLTVV.

This sequence joins TRBV19 and TRBJ1-1; D is perhaps TRBD1 (5 bases). Trimming shortened V by 4 bases and J by 5 bases, and 11 bases separated the two germline ends. The CDR3 covers 13 residues. Germline V gene data show CDR1 as LNHDA and CDR2 as SQIVND (reference sequence). CDR3 coding DNA: TGTGCCAGTAGTAACAGGATTGGGACTGAAGCTTTCTTT. This encodes CASSNRIGTEAFF.

The chain is built from TRBV7-8 and TRBJ1-5; D may be TRBD1 (5 bases). Between the trimmed V and J ends, which lost 1 base and 7 bases, there was a span of 14 bases. Germline CDR1 reads SGHVS; CDR2 reads FQNEAQ. CDR3 length: 15 amino acids. The CDR3: CASSLGAREGQPQHF. CDR3 DNA: TGTGCCAGCAGCTTAGGTGCCAGGGAGGGGCAGCCCCAGCATTTT.

The chain combines TRBV5-6 with TRBJ1-6; D is ambiguous. Germline CDR1 is SGHDT and CDR2 is YYEEEE. V was cut by 4 bases and J by 4 bases, with 9 bases left in between. The CDR3 covers 14 residues. The CDR3 DNA sequence: TGTGCCAGCAGCGAGGCCTATTATAATTCACCCCTCCACTTT. It yields the protein CASSEAYYNSPLHF. The entire variable domain, with the rest obtained from reference TRBV5-6 and TRBJ1-6, is as follows: DAGVTQSPTHLIKTRGQQVTLRCSPKSGHDTVSWYQQALGQGPQFIFQYYEEEERQRGNFPDRFSGHQFPNYSSELNVNALLLGDSALYLCASSEAYYNSPLHFGNGTRLTVT.

A single count supports this clone. The chain recombines TRBV24-1 with TRBJ1-5; 8 bases are shared with TRBD1. Germline assignment: CDR1 KGHDR and CDR2 SFDVKD. The CDR3 consists of 16 residues. With 4 bases clipped from V and 3 bases from J, the junction kept 7 bases outside the gene matches. CDR3 in amino acids: CATSESDRALNQPQHF. CDR3 coding DNA: TGTGCCACCAGTGAATCGGACAGGGCACTCAATCAGCCCCAGCATTTT.